Detailed here is one T cell receptor beta chain. This specimen includes other DNA sequences encoding the same CDR3. This CDR3 spans 14 amino acids. V lost 0 bases and J lost 3, with 6 bases in between. CDR1 and CDR2 from the germline V gene are SGHAT and FQNNGV. Recruited during active infection, patients (from Seattle) were subsequently followed longitudinally. This entry belongs to a study of blood T cell repertoires in COVID-19. At the level of the study: The origin of the acute and convalescent COVID-19 samples was the United States, Italy and Spain. PBMCs, B-cell-depleted T cells, or T cells were the source of the cDNA or gDNA that made up the material.

In the study's own analysis: Amplifying reference gene primers gave estimates of nucleated cell counts. Sequenced by immunoSEQ multiplex PCR; TCRdb stores in-frame clones only, minus some. V, J and clone size reflect that table, while D and trimming were determined from the DNA. The repertoire includes about 230,000 clones, more than 75% of them detected once, and 9.5% to 13% sits in the top ten. The receptor's source is a man between 50 and 59 years old with COVID-19, enrolled during active disease. The genes are TRBV11-2 and TRBJ2-1, with D maybe TRBD2 (6 bases). Sequencing used peripheral blood. The CDR3 sequence is CASSLEGGYNEQFF. Written as DNA, the CDR3 is TGTGCCAGCAGCTTAGAGGGGGGCTACAATGAGCAGTTCTTC.